The present T cell receptor (beta chain) was sequenced within a study of T-cell reconstitution after alpha-beta-depleted transplantation in children (dated by TCRdb to the mid-2010s). Regarding the study in general: Using TCR repertoire profiling, the study quantitatively followed how T-cell immune reconstitution unfolded in children after TCRalphabeta/CD19-depleted allogeneic hematopoietic cell transplantation.

Library construction relied on PCR. Instrument used: Illumina HiSeq 2500. Molecular barcoding was employed in the preparation of TCR libraries, with unique molecular identifiers being used to normalize TCRbeta repertoire quantification. The raw public reads went through TCRdb reprocessing: fastp at Q25, MiXCR clone calling, in-frame beta chains kept. Rows with one shared CDR3 protein collapse into an entry with the most common genes and DNA. For this sample the table gives roughly 200,000 distinct CDR3 sequences, of which approximately 10% were detected only once. About 6% of the sample belongs to the ten largest clones. V loses 3 bases of germline sequence and J loses 4 bases, and the interval between the two ends is 14 bases. CDR1 and CDR2, per the germline V gene, are SGDLS and YYNGEE. The CDR3 goes from the cysteine to the phenylalanine over 15 residues. The entry retains the CDR3 DNA only, 45 bases that are in frame from base 1.

This clonotype was seen ten or more times. What this receptor recognizes is not known. The record has no base qualities; no much larger clone is one base away. The origin of this receptor is a human donor who donated a stem cell graft to a child with acute lymphoblastic leukemia. The specimen comprised PBMCs from the stem cell graft donor, sampled from the stem cell graft. The sequence links TRBV9 to TRBJ2-1; no D gene call is confident. The CDR3 protein sequence reads: CASSGASKSYNEQFF. At the DNA level, the sequence is TGTGCCAGCAGCGGAGCATCAAAGTCGTACAATGAGCAGTTCTTC.